These T cell receptor beta chains were read from a single sample in a study of Ad26.COV2.S vaccination and SARS-CoV-2 variants. Sequenced by immunoSEQ multiplex PCR; TCRdb stores in-frame clones only, minus some. The sample holds around 300,000 clones, 85% to 90% seen once. The material was peripheral blood, obtained in a trial of Ad26.COV2.S vaccine versus placebo. Source of these receptors: a person between 18 and 65 years old who received the Ad26.COV2.S COVID-19 vaccine or a placebo. Each CDR3 is given with its conserved first and last residue. D genes are given only for firm matches. Size values are once, few and many counts, or a class for expanded clones, and some rows have none.

d_call | j_call | v_call | clone_size | cdr3_aa | cdr3_nt
NA | TRBJ1-1 | TRBV7-9 | NA | CASSLVGLGTEAFF | TGTGCCAGCAGCTTAGTGGGGCTCGGCACTGAAGCTTTCTTT
NA | TRBJ1-1 | TRBV12-3/TRBV12-4 | NA | CATSRGTEAFF | TGTGCCACCTCGCGCGGGACAGAAGCTTTCTTT
TRBD1 | TRBJ2-7 | TRBV7-2 | NA | CASSLVTGGDEQYF | TGTGCCAGCAGCTTAGTGACAGGGGGGGACGAGCAGTACTTC
TRBD2 | TRBJ2-1 | TRBV19 | NA | CASSSRGGLAGGINEQFF | TGTGCCAGTAGTTCCCGGGGGGGTCTAGCGGGAGGTATAAATGAGCAGTTCTTC
TRBD2 | TRBJ2-3 | TRBV3-1/TRBV3-2 | NA | CASSQDPSLAGAGDTQYF | TGTGCCAGCAGCCAAGATCCGTCCCTAGCGGGAGCTGGTGATACGCAGTATTTT
TRBD2 | TRBJ2-1 | TRBV9 | NA | CASSVGVLAGGPSQNEQFF | TGTGCCAGCAGCGTAGGTGTCTTAGCGGGGGGACCTTCCCAGAATGAGCAGTTCTTC
TRBD2 | TRBJ2-1 | TRBV11-3 | NA | CASSTGRSGRAGEQFF | TGTGCCAGCAGCACAGGGAGGAGCGGGAGGGCCGGTGAGCAGTTCTTC
NA | TRBJ2-3 | TRBV2 | few | CASSDGTQYF | TGTGCCAGCAGTGATGGTACGCAGTATTTT
TRBD2 | TRBJ2-1 | TRBV7-2 | NA | CASSFPLAGGSNEQFF | TGTGCCAGCAGCTTCCCCCTAGCGGGGGGCTCCAATGAGCAGTTCTTC
NA | TRBJ2-1 | TRBV9 | NA | CASSPQGGMGYIDEQFF | TGTGCCAGCAGCCCCCAGGGGGGGATGGGATATATTGATGAGCAGTTCTTC